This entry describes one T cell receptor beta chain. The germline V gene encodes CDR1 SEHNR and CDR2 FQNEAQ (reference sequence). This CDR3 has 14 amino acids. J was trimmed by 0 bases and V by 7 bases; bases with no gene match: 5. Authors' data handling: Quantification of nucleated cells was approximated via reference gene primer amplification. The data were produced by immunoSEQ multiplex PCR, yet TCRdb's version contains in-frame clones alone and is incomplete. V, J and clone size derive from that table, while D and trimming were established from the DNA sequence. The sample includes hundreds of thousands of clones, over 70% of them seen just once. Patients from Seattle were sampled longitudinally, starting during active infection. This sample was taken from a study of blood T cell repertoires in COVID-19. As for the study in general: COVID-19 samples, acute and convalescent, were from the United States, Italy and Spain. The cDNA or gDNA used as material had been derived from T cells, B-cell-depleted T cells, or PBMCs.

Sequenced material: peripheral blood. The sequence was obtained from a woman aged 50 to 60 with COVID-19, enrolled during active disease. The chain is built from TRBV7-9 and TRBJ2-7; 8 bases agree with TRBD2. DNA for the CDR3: TGTGCCAGCATCAGCGGGGGCGCCTCCTACGAGCAGTACTTC. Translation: CASISGGASYEQYF. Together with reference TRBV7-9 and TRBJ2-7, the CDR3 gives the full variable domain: DTGVSQNPRHKITKRGQNVTFRCDPISEHNRLYWYRQTLGQGPEFLTYFQNEAQLEKSRLLSDRFSAERPKGSFSTLEIQRTEQGDSAMYLCASISGGASYEQYFGPGTRLTVT.